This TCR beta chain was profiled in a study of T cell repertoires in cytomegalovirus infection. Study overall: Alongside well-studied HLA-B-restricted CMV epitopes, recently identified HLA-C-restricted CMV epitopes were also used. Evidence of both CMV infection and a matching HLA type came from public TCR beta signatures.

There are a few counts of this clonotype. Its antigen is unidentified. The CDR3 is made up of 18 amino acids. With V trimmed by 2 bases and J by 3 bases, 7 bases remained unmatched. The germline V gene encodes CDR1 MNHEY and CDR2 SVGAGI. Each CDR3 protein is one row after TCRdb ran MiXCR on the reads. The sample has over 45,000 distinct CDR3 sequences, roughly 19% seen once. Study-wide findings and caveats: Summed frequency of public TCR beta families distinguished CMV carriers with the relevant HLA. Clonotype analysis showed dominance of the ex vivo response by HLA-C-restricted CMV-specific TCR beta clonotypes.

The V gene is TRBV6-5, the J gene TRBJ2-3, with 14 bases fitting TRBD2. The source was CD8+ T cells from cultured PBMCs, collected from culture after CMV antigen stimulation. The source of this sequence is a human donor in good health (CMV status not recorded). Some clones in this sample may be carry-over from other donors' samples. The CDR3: CASSYGGTSGSLTDTQYF. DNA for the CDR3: TGTGCCAGCAGTTACGGAGGGACTAGCGGGAGTTTGACAGATACGCAGTATTTT.